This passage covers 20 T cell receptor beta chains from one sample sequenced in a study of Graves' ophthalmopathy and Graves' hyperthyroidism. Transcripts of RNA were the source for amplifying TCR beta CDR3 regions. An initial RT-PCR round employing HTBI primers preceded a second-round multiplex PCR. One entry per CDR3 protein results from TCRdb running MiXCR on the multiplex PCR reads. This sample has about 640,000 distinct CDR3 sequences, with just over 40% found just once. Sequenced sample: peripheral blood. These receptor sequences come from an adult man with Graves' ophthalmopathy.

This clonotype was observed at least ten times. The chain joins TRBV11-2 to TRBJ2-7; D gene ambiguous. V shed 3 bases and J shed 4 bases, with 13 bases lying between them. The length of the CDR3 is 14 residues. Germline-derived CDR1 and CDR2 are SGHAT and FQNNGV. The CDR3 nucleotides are TGTGCCAGCAGCTTTACGGAGAAAGAGTACGAGCAGTACTTC. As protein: CASSFTEKEYEQYF.

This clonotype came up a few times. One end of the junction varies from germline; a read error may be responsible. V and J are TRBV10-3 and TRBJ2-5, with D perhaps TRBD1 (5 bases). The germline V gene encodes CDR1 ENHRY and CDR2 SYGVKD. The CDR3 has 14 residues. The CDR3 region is CASSWAGSAETQYF. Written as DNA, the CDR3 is TGTGCCAGCAGTTGGGCAGGGTCGGCAGAGACCCAGTACTTC.

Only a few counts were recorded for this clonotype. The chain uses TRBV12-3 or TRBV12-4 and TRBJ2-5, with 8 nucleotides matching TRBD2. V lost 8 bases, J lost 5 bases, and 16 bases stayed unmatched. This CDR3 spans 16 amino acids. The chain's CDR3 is CASGPRGGGSSETQYF. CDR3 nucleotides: TGTGCCAGCGGACCCCGGGGGGGCGGGAGCTCGGAGACCCAGTACTTC.

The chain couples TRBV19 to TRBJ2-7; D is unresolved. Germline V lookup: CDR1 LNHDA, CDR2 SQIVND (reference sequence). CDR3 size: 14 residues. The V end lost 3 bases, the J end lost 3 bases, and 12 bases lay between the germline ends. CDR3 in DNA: TGTGCCAGTAGTATGGGTGTTTCAATCTACGAGCAGTACTTC. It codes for CASSMGVSIYEQYF. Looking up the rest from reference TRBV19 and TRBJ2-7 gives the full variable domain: DGGITQSPKYLFRKEGQNVTLSCEQNLNHDAMYWYRQDPGQGLRLIYYSQIVNDFQKGDIAEGYSVSREKKESFPLTVTSAQKNPTAFYLCASSMGVSIYEQYFGPGTRLTVT.

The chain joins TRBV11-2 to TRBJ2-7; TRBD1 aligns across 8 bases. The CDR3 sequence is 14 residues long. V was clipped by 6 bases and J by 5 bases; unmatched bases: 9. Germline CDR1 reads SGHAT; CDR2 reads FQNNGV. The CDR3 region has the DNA TGTGCCAGCAGTCCGACAGGGGTGGGGGACGAGCAGTACTTC. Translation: CASSPTGVGDEQYF.

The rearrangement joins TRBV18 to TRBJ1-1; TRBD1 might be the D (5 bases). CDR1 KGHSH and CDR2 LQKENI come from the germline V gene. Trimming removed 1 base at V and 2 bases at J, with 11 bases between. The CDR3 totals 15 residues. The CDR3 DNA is TGTGCCAGCTCACCACTAGGACACCTAAACACTGAAGCTTTCTTT. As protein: CASSPLGHLNTEAFF. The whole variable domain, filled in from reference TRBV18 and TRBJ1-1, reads NAGVMQNPRHLVRRRGQEARLRCSPMKGHSHVYWYRQLPEEGLKFMVYLQKENIIDESGMPKERFSAEFPKEGPSILRIQQVVRGDSAAYFCASSPLGHLNTEAFFGQGTRLTVV.

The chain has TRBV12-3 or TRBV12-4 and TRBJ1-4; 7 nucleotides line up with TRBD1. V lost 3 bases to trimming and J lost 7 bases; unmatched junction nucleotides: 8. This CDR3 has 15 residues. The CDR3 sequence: CASSFQQGGREKLFF. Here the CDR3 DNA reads TGTGCCAGCAGTTTTCAGCAGGGGGGCCGTGAAAAACTGTTTTTT.

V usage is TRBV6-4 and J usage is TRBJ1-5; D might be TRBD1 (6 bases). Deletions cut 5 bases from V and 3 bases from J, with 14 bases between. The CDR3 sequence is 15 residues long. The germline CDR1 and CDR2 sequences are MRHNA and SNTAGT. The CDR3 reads CASSYFHRANQPQHF. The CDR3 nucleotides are TGTGCCAGCAGTTATTTCCACAGGGCCAATCAGCCCCAGCATTTT.

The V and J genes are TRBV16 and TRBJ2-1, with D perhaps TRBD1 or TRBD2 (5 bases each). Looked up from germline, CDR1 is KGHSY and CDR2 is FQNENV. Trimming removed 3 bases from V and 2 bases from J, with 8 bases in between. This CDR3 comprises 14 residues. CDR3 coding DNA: TGTGCCAGCAGCCAGTGGGGGACCTACAATGAGCAGTTCTTC. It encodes CASSQWGTYNEQFF.

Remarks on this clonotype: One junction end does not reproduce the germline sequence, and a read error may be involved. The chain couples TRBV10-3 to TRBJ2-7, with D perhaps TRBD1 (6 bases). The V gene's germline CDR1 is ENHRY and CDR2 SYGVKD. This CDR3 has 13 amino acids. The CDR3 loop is CASSSDSVDEQYF. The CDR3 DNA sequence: TGTGCCAGCAGTTCGGACAGCGTCGATGAGCAGTACTTC.

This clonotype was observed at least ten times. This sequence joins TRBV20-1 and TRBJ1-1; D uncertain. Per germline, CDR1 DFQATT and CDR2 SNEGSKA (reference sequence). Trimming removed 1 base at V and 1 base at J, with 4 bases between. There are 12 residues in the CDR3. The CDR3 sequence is CSARAANTEAFF. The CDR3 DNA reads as TGCAGTGCTAGAGCTGCGAACACTGAAGCTTTCTTT.

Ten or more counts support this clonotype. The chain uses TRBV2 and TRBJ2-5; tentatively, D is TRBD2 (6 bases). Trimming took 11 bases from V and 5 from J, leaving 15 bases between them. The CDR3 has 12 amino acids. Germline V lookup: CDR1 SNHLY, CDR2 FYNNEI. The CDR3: CAAGRRVETQYF. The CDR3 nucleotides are TGTGCCGCGGGGCGGAGGGTTGAGACCCAGTACTTC.

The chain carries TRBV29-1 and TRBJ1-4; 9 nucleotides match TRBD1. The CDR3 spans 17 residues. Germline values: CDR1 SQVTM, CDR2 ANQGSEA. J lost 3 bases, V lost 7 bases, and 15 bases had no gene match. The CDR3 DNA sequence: TGCAGCGCCAGCAGCCCGGGACAGGGCACAGCTAATGAAAAACTGTTTTTT. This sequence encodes CSASSPGQGTANEKLFF. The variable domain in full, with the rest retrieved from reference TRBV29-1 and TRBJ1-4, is SAVISQKPSRDICQRGTSLTIQCQVDSQVTMMFWYRQQPGQSLTLIATANQGSEATYESGFVIDKFPISRPNLTFSTLTVSNMSPEDSSIYLCSASSPGQGTANEKLFFGSGTQLSVL.

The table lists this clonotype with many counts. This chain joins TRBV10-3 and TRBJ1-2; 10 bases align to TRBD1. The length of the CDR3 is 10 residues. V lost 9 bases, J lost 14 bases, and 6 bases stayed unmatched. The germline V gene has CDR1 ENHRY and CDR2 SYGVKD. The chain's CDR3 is CAIKGQGWTF. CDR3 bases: TGTGCCATAAAGGGACAGGGGTGGACCTTC.

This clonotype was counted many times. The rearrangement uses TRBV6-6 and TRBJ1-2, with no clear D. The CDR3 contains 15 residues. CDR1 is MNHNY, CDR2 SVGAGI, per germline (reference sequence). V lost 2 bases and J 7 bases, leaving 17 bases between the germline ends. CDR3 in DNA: TGTGCCAGCAGTTACGTACCGGGGAGCCCGGCTGGCTACACCTTC. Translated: CASSYVPGSPAGYTF.

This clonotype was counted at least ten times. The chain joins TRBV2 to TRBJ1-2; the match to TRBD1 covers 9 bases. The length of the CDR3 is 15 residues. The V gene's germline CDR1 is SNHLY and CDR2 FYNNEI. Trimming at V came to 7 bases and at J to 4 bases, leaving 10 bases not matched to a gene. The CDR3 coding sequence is TGTGCCAGCAAGGAGCGGACAGGGGTTGGCTATGGCTACACCTTC. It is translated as CASKERTGVGYGYTF.

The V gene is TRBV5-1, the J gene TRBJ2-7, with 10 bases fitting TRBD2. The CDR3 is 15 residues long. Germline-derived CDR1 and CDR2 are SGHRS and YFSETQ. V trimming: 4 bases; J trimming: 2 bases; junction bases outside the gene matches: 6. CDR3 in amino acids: CASSGGTSDPYEQYF. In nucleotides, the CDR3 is TGCGCCAGCAGCGGAGGGACTAGCGACCCCTACGAGCAGTACTTC.

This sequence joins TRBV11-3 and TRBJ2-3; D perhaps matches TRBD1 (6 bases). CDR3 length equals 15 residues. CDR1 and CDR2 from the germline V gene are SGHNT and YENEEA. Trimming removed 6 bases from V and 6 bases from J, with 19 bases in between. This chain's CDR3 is CASSPIDRLTDTQYF. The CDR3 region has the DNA TGTGCCAGCAGTCCGATCGACAGGCTCACGGATACGCAGTATTTT.

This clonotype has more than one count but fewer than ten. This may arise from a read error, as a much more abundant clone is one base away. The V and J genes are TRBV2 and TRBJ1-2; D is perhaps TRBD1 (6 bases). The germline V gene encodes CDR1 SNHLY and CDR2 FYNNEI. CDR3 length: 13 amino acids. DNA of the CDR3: TGTGCCAGCAGTGAAAACGAACCGGGGGGCTACGCCTTC. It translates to CASSENEPGGYAF.

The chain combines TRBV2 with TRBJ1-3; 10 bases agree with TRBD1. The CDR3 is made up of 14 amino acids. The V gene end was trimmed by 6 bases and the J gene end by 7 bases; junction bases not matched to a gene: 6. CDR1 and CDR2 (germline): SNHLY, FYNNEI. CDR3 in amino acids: CASRAPGQGNTIYF. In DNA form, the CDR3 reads TGTGCCAGCAGAGCACCGGGACAGGGGAACACCATATATTTT.